Listed here are 12 T cell receptor beta chains from one sample, sequenced in a study of identical twins. A single record per CDR3 protein comes from TCRdb applying MiXCR to the 5' RACE reads. This sample has hundreds of thousands of distinct CDR3 sequences, with around 6% found just once. Sequenced input: naive T cells sorted from blood. The source of these receptors is a man aged 18 to 29 in good health.

This clonotype was seen a handful of times. The V call is TRBV20-1, the J call TRBJ1-4; TRBD1 might be the D (5 bases). The V gene lost 6 bases and the J gene lost 4 bases, with 12 bases spanning the gap. The germline gives CDR1 DFQATT, CDR2 SNEGSKA (reference sequence). The CDR3 runs 13 residues. The CDR3: CSARTPGNEKLFF. Here the CDR3 DNA reads TGCAGTGCGAGGACACCTGGTAATGAAAAACTGTTTTTT.

This clonotype was counted a few times. CDR3 nucleotides: TGCAGTGCTAGAGGGCGGGGCGGTGGCAATGAGCAGTTCTTC. It translates to CSARGRGGGNEQFF. The chain uses TRBV20-1 and TRBJ2-1; TRBD2 might be the D (6 bases). Germline loops: CDR1 DFQATT, CDR2 SNEGSKA (reference sequence). With 1 base removed from V and 6 bases from J, the gap between germline ends came to 13 bases. The CDR3 spans 14 residues.

This clonotype came up a few times. For the CDR3, the DNA is TGTGCCAGCACCCCCGGGACTCAATCCTACAATGAGCAGTTCTTC. Translating gives CASTPGTQSYNEQFF. J is TRBJ2-1 and V is TRBV6-2 or TRBV6-3; a weak D match, TRBD2 (6 bases). V dropped 7 bases and J dropped 1 base, with 14 bases sitting between them. The germline gives CDR1 MNHEY, CDR2 SVGEGT. This CDR3 has 15 amino acids.

This clonotype was observed many times. The chain uses TRBV9 and TRBJ2-7; perhaps TRBD1 as D (6 bases). Germline CDR1 reads SGDLS; CDR2 reads YYNGEE. The CDR3 has 15 amino acids. V was shortened by 0 bases and J by 4 bases, with 14 bases between the two germline ends. The CDR3 nucleotides read TGTGCCAGCAGCGTAGCGCCGGACAGCCGTTACGAGCAGTACTTC. This gives the protein CASSVAPDSRYEQYF.

This clonotype was seen at least ten times. The chain joins TRBV15 to TRBJ2-3; D may be TRBD2 (6 bases). The CDR3 is made up of 15 amino acids. CDR1 and CDR2 from the germline V gene are LNHNV and YYDKDF (reference sequence). Trimming took 1 base from V and 2 from J, leaving 10 bases between them. CDR3: CATSRGRGITDTQYF. The CDR3 DNA sequence: TGTGCCACCAGCAGAGGCCGGGGGATCACAGATACGCAGTATTTT.

This clonotype was seen repeatedly, ten times or more. This chain joins TRBV28 and TRBJ2-1; a possible D gene is TRBD2 (5 bases). The length of the CDR3 is 14 residues. Trimming left V 7 bases short and J 3 bases short, with 13 bases between. Germline CDR1 and CDR2: MDHEN and SYDVKM. This CDR3 is CASTDAGNYNEQFF. The CDR3 bases are TGTGCCAGCACCGATGCCGGGAACTACAATGAGCAGTTCTTC.

This clonotype was seen many times. The chain has TRBV20-1 and TRBJ2-1, with no clear D. This CDR3 spans 16 amino acids. Trimming cost V 2 bases and J 0 bases, with 14 bases left between them. Looked up from germline, CDR1 is DFQATT and CDR2 is SNEGSKA (reference sequence). The CDR3, as DNA: TGCAGTGCTAGAACCCTTAGCACCCACTCCTACAATGAGCAGTTCTTC. Translation gives CSARTLSTHSYNEQFF.

This clonotype has more than one count but fewer than ten. The chain combines TRBV7-2 with TRBJ2-7; 8 bases align to TRBD2. Germline V lookup: CDR1 SGHTA, CDR2 FQGNSA. This CDR3 contains 16 residues. The V and J ends lost 2 bases and 5 bases, in that order; junction bases with no gene match: 11. The CDR3, as DNA: TGTGCCAGCAGCTTAATCTCTACGGGAGGGCCTCACGAGCAGTACTTC. Its protein is CASSLISTGGPHEQYF.

This clonotype has just a few counts. This chain joins TRBV12-3 or TRBV12-4 and TRBJ2-5; 7 bases fit TRBD1. Trimming removed 5 bases from V and 3 bases from J; junction bases left unmatched: 9. The CDR3 sequence is 15 residues long. The CDR3 region is CASSKAGTAKETQYF. CDR3 nucleotide sequence: TGTGCCAGCAGTAAGGCTGGGACAGCTAAAGAGACCCAGTACTTC.

The CDR3 loop is CATSDGTGGPDTQYF. The CDR3 nucleotides read TGTGCCACCAGTGACGGGACAGGGGGCCCAGATACGCAGTATTTT. J is TRBJ2-3 and V is TRBV24-1; 12 bases line up with TRBD1. Germline lookup yields CDR1 KGHDR and CDR2 SFDVKD. The junction had 2 bases not matched to a gene; V was cut back by 4 bases and J by 4 bases. The CDR3 covers 15 residues.

There are a few counts of this clonotype. This chain connects TRBV20-1 to TRBJ2-1; D perhaps matches TRBD2 (6 bases). V lost 3 bases and J 8 bases, leaving 17 bases between the germline ends. Germline lookup yields CDR1 DFQATT and CDR2 SNEGSKA (reference sequence). This CDR3 is 14 amino acids long. In DNA, the CDR3 is TGCAGTGCTAGTCCAGCGAAGCGGGTGGATGAGCAGTTCTTC. This translates into CSASPAKRVDEQFF.

This clonotype was picked up many times. V gene TRBV29-1 combines with J gene TRBJ2-5; 12 bases are a match to TRBD2. Germline CDR1 is SQVTM and CDR2 is ANQGSEA. The V and J ends lost 7 bases and 5 bases, in that order; junction bases with no gene match: 5. CDR3 size: 13 residues. Written as DNA, the CDR3 is TGCAGCGCTAGCGGGAGGGTTGTTGAGACCCAGTACTTC. Amino acids: CSASGRVVETQYF.